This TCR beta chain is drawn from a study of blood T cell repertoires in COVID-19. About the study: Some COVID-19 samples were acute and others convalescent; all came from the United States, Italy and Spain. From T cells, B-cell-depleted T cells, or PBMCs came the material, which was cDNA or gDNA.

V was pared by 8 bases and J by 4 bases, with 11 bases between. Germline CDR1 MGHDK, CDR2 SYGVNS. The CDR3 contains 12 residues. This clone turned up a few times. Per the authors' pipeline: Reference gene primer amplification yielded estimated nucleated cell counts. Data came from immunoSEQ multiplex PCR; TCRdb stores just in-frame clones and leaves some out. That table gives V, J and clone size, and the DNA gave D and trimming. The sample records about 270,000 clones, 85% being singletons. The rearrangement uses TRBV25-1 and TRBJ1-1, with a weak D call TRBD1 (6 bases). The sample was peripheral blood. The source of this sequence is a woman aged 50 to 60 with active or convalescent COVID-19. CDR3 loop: CASRGGPTEAFF. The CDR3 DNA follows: TGTGCCAGCCGGGGGGGGCCCACTGAAGCTTTCTTT.